Following are 27 T cell receptor beta chains from one sample sequenced in a study of OX40 agonist ivuxolimab in advanced cancers. Only in-frame clones appear in the TCRdb table, and some are missing; sequencing was by immunoSEQ multiplex PCR. The sample includes tens of thousands of clones, over 80% of them seen just once. The material sequenced was CD4+ or CD8+ T cells sorted from blood, taken in a trial of the OX40 agonist ivuxolimab. The source is an adult with an advanced solid tumor such as melanoma, head and neck, liver or kidney cancer.

The gene calls are TRBV28 and TRBJ2-3; 9 nucleotides align to TRBD1. V lost 5 bases, J lost 3 bases, and 6 bases stayed unmatched. The length of the CDR3 is 15 residues. CDR1 is MDHEN, CDR2 SYDVKM, per germline. The DNA of the CDR3 is TGTGCCAGCAGTCCCGGACAGGGGAGTACAGATACGCAGTATTTT. Protein product: CASSPGQGSTDTQYF.

This chain joins TRBV5-1 and TRBJ2-6; TRBD1 matches 10 bases. The J segment lost 2 bases and the V segment lost 5 bases, leaving 10 bases of the junction unmatched. This CDR3 has 18 amino acids. Germline lookup yields CDR1 SGHRS and CDR2 YFSETQ. The DNA of the CDR3 is TGCGCCAGCAGGGCCCGGGACAGGGGACTTGCTGGGGCCAACGTCCTGACTTTC. It is translated as CASRARDRGLAGANVLTF.

This clone appeared a single time. The chain uses TRBV28 and TRBJ1-2; perhaps TRBD1 as D (6 bases). The CDR3 length is 16 residues. Germline assignment: CDR1 MDHEN and CDR2 SYDVKM. Trimming removed 0 bases at V and 8 bases at J, with 19 bases between. CDR3 protein: CASSLWKLQGDRGYTF. As DNA, the CDR3 is TGTGCCAGCAGTTTATGGAAACTACAGGGCGATCGGGGCTACACCTTC.

The genes are TRBV5-4 and TRBJ2-7, with 16 bases fitting TRBD2. V lost 4 bases to trimming and J lost 6 bases; unmatched junction nucleotides: 7. This CDR3 is built from 16 residues. CDR1 and CDR2 (germline): SGHNT, YYREEE (reference sequence). The CDR3 DNA reads TGTGCCAGCAGCCCGGGACTAGCGGGAGGGTATGGCGAGCAGTACTTC. Encoded protein: CASSPGLAGGYGEQYF.

The chain uses TRBV7-2 and TRBJ1-4; D not certain. The CDR3 is 14 amino acids. Per the germline V gene, CDR1 is SGHTA and CDR2 is FQGNSA. Trimming shortened V by 5 bases and J by 8 bases, and 15 bases separated the two germline ends. CDR3 loop: CASSLQAIGEKLFF. The CDR3 bases are TGTGCCAGCAGCCTCCAGGCTATAGGAGAAAAACTGTTTTTT.

This CDR3 reads CASSRIGQGGTEAFF. The CDR3 coding sequence is TGCGCCAGCAGCAGAATCGGACAGGGGGGTACTGAAGCTTTCTTT. The chain has TRBV5-1 and TRBJ1-1; 10 bases map to TRBD1. Unmatched junction bases numbered 8, after V lost 4 bases and J lost 5 bases. This CDR3 region has 15 residues. Germline V gives CDR1 SGHRS, CDR2 YFSETQ.

The J gene is TRBJ2-7, the V gene TRBV11-3; 12 bases line up with TRBD2. From germline, CDR1 is SGHNT and CDR2 YENEEA. The CDR3 length is 15 residues. The trim removed 5 bases at V and 5 bases at J, leaving 7 bases unmatched. The CDR3 reads CASSNPGLAGDEQYF. The CDR3 region has the DNA TGTGCCAGCAGCAACCCGGGACTAGCGGGCGACGAGCAGTACTTC. Variable domain in full (rest from reference TRBV11-3 and TRBJ2-7): EAGVVQSPRYKIIEKKQPVAFWCNPISGHNTLYWYLQNLGQGPELLIRYENEEAVDDSQLPKDRFSAERLKGVDSTLKIQPAELGDSAVYLCASSNPGLAGDEQYFGPGTRLTVT.

This chain links TRBV6-6 with TRBJ2-3; 7 bases are a match to TRBD1. V lost 0 bases, J lost 0 bases, and 3 bases stayed unmatched. Germline V lookup: CDR1 MNHNY, CDR2 SVGAGI (reference sequence). The CDR3 is made up of 16 amino acids. For the CDR3, the DNA is TGTGCCAGCAGTTACTCAGGGACAGAAAGCACAGATACGCAGTATTTT. It is translated as CASSYSGTESTDTQYF.

The table lists this clone with a few counts. V and J are TRBV4-2 and TRBJ2-1; TRBD2 agrees at 7 bases. V lost 4 bases and J lost 8; bases outside the gene matches: 17. Germline CDR1 LGHNA, CDR2 YNFKEQ. This CDR3 is 17 amino acids long. The CDR3 DNA reads TGTGCCAGCAGCCCCCGCTCGGGTGGGAGGGCCTTGGATGAGCAGTTCTTC. Translation: CASSPRSGGRALDEQFF.

J is TRBJ1-3 and V is TRBV30; TRBD1 matches 7 bases. V lost 5 bases to trimming and J lost 2 bases; unmatched junction nucleotides: 12. CDR3 length: 16 amino acids. CDR1 is GTSNPN and CDR2 is SVGIG in the germline V gene (reference sequence). The DNA for the CDR3 is TGTGCCTGGGATTTTGGGGAAGGGACAGCTGGAAACACCATATATTTT. This translates into CAWDFGEGTAGNTIYF. The whole variable domain, remainder taken from reference TRBV30 and TRBJ1-3, is SQTIHQWPATLVQPVGSPLSLECTVEGTSNPNLYWYRQAAGRGLQLLFYSVGIGQISSEVPQNLSASRPQDRQFILSSKKLLLSDSGFYLCAWDFGEGTAGNTIYFGEGSWLTVV.

This chain connects TRBV4-1 to TRBJ1-5; a weak D match, TRBD1 (5 bases). Between the trimmed V and J ends, which lost 1 base and 9 bases, there was a span of 13 bases. From germline, CDR1 is MGHRA and CDR2 YSYEKL. This CDR3 has 14 residues. In nucleotides, the CDR3 is TGCGCCAGCAGCCAAGGACAAGCCGGGACGCCCCAGCATTTT. Translating gives CASSQGQAGTPQHF.

This clone was detected only a few times. This chain links TRBV30 with TRBJ1-1, with 8 nucleotides matching TRBD1. The V segment lost 3 bases and the J segment 4 bases; nucleotides outside the gene matches: 4. Looked up from germline, CDR1 is GTSNPN and CDR2 is SVGIG (reference sequence). The CDR3 totals 13 residues. For the CDR3, the DNA is TGTGCCTGGAGACCCAGGGGGCGCACTGAAGCTTTCTTT. Its protein is CAWRPRGRTEAFF. The whole variable domain, filled in from reference TRBV30 and TRBJ1-1, reads SQTIHQWPATLVQPVGSPLSLECTVEGTSNPNLYWYRQAAGRGLQLLFYSVGIGQISSEVPQNLSASRPQDRQFILSSKKLLLSDSGFYLCAWRPRGRTEAFFGQGTRLTVV.

This rearrangement joins TRBV5-5 to TRBJ1-1; D is ambiguous. CDR1 SGHKS and CDR2 YYEKEE come from the germline V gene (reference sequence). Trimming cost V 4 bases and J 3 bases, with 10 bases left between them. The CDR3 runs to 13 residues. The CDR3 region has the DNA TGTGCCAGCAGCCTTGTGGAGGACACTGAAGCTTTCTTT. Residues: CASSLVEDTEAFF. The full variable domain, completed using reference TRBV5-5 and TRBJ1-1, is DAGVTQSPTHLIKTRGQQVTLRCSPISGHKSVSWYQQVLGQGPQFIFQYYEKEERGRGNFPDRFSARQFPNYSSELNVNALLLGDSALYLCASSLVEDTEAFFGQGTRLTVV.

The rearrangement joins TRBV14 to TRBJ2-2; D possibly corresponds to TRBD1 (6 bases). From germline, CDR1 is SGHDN and CDR2 FVKESK. With 2 bases removed from V and 7 bases from J, the gap between germline ends came to 11 bases. The CDR3 loop spans 14 amino acids. In DNA form, the CDR3 reads TGTGCCAGCAGCCAACCCCAGGGGATCGGGGAGCTGTTTTTT. The encoded protein is CASSQPQGIGELFF.

This chain joins TRBV15 and TRBJ1-1; D remains unclear. This CDR3 region has 14 residues. Germline V gene sequence: CDR1 LNHNV, CDR2 YYDKDF (reference sequence). V lost 0 bases and J 11 bases, leaving 16 bases between the germline ends. The CDR3 reads CATSRDKTATRAFF. CDR3 sequence (DNA): TGTGCCACCAGCAGAGATAAAACAGCGACCAGGGCTTTCTTT.

This clone came up a few times. V is TRBV5-1 and J is TRBJ2-1; 11 nucleotides match TRBD2. This CDR3 comprises 16 residues. The germline CDR1 and CDR2 sequences are SGHRS and YFSETQ. After removal of 0 bases from V and 7 bases from J, the junction contained 6 bases not matched to a gene. The CDR3 DNA reads as TGCGCCAGCAGCTTGGTAGCGGGAGGGCCGTTGAATGAGCAGTTCTTC. It codes for CASSLVAGGPLNEQFF.

The genes are TRBV28 and TRBJ2-3; 7 bases agree with TRBD2. The trim removed 2 bases at V and 2 bases at J, leaving 4 bases unmatched. The germline CDR1 and CDR2 sequences are MDHEN and SYDVKM. The length of the CDR3 is 15 residues. The CDR3 spells CASSLTGGSTDTQYF. The CDR3 DNA follows: TGTGCCAGCAGTTTAACGGGAGGCTCCACAGATACGCAGTATTTT.

The rearrangement joins TRBV21-1 to TRBJ2-7; the table's D gene call, TRBD1, was not cross checked with the DNA. TRBV21-1 is deemed a pseudogene. The CDR3 is 17 amino acids. CDR3 loop: CASSCGTGTGGKYEQYF. The CDR3 DNA sequence: TGTGCCAGCAGCTGTGGGACAGGGACAGGGGGAAAGTACGAGCAGTACTTC.

V gene TRBV6-1 combines with J gene TRBJ2-7; weak D call: TRBD2 (6 bases). This CDR3 has 16 residues. Germline lookup yields CDR1 MNHNS and CDR2 SASEGT. Trimming left V 4 bases short and J 5 bases short, with 21 bases between. CDR3 protein: CASSALRSGVGNEQYF. The CDR3, as DNA: TGTGCCAGCAGTGCCCTTCGATCGGGAGTGGGCAACGAGCAGTACTTC.

This clone was seen a handful of times. This chain links TRBV6-5 with TRBJ2-7, with 9 bases lining up with TRBD1. CDR3 length: 13 amino acids. Germline CDR1 reads MNHEY; CDR2 reads SVGAGI. V lost 8 bases to trimming and J lost 6 bases; unmatched junction nucleotides: 8. CDR3 DNA sequence: TGTGCCAGCCTGGGGACAGGGTACCCCGAGCAGTACTTC. Translating it yields CASLGTGYPEQYF.

The CDR3 reads CASRGQGSSSGNTIYF. CDR3 nucleotides: TGTGCCAGCAGAGGACAGGGGTCTTCCTCTGGAAACACCATATATTTT. This chain connects TRBV6-6 to TRBJ1-3, with 9 bases lining up with TRBD1. Per the germline V gene, CDR1 is MNHNY and CDR2 is SVGAGI (reference sequence). CDR3 length: 16 amino acids. V was pared by 6 bases and J by 0 bases, with 6 bases of the junction left unmatched.

This chain links TRBV6-1 with TRBJ2-2; TRBD1 might be the D (6 bases). Germline V lookup: CDR1 MNHNS, CDR2 SASEGT. The CDR3 has 14 residues. Between the trimmed V and J ends, which lost 7 bases and 3 bases, there was a span of 12 bases. CDR3 DNA: TGTGCCAGCACAGAAGGGGGTTACACCGGGGAGCTGTTTTTT. Translating it yields CASTEGGYTGELFF.

This rearrangement joins TRBV7-3 to TRBJ2-2; perhaps TRBD2 as D (5 bases). With 2 bases removed from V and 2 bases from J, the gap between germline ends came to 18 bases. The CDR3 extends over 18 amino acids. Germline loops: CDR1 SGHTA, CDR2 FQGTGA. As DNA, the CDR3 is TGTGCCAGCAGCTTATCGAGGGTTGCACAGACCAACACCGGGGAGCTGTTTTTT. This encodes CASSLSRVAQTNTGELFF.

Turning to this clone: This specimen includes other DNA sequences encoding the same CDR3. The V call is TRBV12-5, the J call TRBJ1-1; D gene unclear. Germline V lookup: CDR1 LGHNT, CDR2 FRNRAP. This CDR3 is built from 14 residues. The V and J ends lost 4 bases and 6 bases respectively, with 15 bases between them. The CDR3, as DNA: TGTGCTAGTGGTTCCGCGACCTCACGGGCTGAAGCTTTCTTT. This sequence encodes CASGSATSRAEAFF. The complete variable domain, with remaining parts taken from reference TRBV12-5 and TRBJ1-1, reads DARVTQTPRHKVTEMGQEVTMRCQPILGHNTVFWYRQTMMQGLELLAYFRNRAPLDDSGMPKDRFSAEMPDATLATLKIQPSEPRDSAVYFCASGSATSRAEAFFGQGTRLTVV.

The chain links TRBV6-1 to TRBJ1-5; no reliable D call. The germline CDR1 and CDR2 sequences are MNHNS and SASEGT. The CDR3 extends over 15 amino acids. V was trimmed by 8 bases and J by 10 bases, leaving 24 bases between them. CDR3 loop: CASGLRPLYQQPQHF. CDR3 bases: TGTGCCAGCGGTCTCCGCCCGTTGTATCAGCAACCCCAGCATTTT.

The rearrangement joins TRBV6-1 to TRBJ1-4; TRBD1 matches at 7 bases. The germline V gene has CDR1 MNHNS and CDR2 SASEGT. This CDR3 region has 14 residues. V gave up 5 bases and J gave up 2 bases; unmatched junction bases: 2. Here the CDR3 DNA reads TGTGCCAGCAGTATGGACAGGACTAATGAAAAACTGTTTTTT. It is translated as CASSMDRTNEKLFF.

The V and J genes are TRBV6-5 and TRBJ1-5; TRBD1 is a possible D gene (5 bases). Looked up from germline, CDR1 is MNHEY and CDR2 is SVGAGI. V lost 4 bases and J lost 11, with 12 bases in between. The CDR3 sequence is 12 residues long. Written as DNA, the CDR3 is TGTGCCAGCAGTTTCACCTGGGGGTCCCAGCATTTT. Its translation: CASSFTWGSQHF.